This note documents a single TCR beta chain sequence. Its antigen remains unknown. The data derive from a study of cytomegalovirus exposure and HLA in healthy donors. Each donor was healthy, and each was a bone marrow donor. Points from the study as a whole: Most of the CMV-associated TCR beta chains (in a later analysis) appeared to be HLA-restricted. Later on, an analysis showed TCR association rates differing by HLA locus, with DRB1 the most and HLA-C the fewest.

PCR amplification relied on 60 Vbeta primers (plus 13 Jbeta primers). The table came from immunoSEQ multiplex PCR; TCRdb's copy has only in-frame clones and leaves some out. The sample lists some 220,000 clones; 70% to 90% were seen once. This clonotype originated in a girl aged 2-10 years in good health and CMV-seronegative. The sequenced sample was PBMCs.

The CDR3 nucleotides are TGCGCCAGCAGCCCCGGAGGTACCGCATACAGTTCCTACGAGCAGTACTTC. It yields the protein CASSPGGTAYSSYEQYF. The chain has TRBV4-1 and TRBJ2-7; tentatively, D is TRBD2 (5 bases). V was cut by 4 bases and J by 1 base, with 20 bases left in between. From germline, CDR1 is MGHRA and CDR2 YSYEKL. There are 17 residues in the CDR3.